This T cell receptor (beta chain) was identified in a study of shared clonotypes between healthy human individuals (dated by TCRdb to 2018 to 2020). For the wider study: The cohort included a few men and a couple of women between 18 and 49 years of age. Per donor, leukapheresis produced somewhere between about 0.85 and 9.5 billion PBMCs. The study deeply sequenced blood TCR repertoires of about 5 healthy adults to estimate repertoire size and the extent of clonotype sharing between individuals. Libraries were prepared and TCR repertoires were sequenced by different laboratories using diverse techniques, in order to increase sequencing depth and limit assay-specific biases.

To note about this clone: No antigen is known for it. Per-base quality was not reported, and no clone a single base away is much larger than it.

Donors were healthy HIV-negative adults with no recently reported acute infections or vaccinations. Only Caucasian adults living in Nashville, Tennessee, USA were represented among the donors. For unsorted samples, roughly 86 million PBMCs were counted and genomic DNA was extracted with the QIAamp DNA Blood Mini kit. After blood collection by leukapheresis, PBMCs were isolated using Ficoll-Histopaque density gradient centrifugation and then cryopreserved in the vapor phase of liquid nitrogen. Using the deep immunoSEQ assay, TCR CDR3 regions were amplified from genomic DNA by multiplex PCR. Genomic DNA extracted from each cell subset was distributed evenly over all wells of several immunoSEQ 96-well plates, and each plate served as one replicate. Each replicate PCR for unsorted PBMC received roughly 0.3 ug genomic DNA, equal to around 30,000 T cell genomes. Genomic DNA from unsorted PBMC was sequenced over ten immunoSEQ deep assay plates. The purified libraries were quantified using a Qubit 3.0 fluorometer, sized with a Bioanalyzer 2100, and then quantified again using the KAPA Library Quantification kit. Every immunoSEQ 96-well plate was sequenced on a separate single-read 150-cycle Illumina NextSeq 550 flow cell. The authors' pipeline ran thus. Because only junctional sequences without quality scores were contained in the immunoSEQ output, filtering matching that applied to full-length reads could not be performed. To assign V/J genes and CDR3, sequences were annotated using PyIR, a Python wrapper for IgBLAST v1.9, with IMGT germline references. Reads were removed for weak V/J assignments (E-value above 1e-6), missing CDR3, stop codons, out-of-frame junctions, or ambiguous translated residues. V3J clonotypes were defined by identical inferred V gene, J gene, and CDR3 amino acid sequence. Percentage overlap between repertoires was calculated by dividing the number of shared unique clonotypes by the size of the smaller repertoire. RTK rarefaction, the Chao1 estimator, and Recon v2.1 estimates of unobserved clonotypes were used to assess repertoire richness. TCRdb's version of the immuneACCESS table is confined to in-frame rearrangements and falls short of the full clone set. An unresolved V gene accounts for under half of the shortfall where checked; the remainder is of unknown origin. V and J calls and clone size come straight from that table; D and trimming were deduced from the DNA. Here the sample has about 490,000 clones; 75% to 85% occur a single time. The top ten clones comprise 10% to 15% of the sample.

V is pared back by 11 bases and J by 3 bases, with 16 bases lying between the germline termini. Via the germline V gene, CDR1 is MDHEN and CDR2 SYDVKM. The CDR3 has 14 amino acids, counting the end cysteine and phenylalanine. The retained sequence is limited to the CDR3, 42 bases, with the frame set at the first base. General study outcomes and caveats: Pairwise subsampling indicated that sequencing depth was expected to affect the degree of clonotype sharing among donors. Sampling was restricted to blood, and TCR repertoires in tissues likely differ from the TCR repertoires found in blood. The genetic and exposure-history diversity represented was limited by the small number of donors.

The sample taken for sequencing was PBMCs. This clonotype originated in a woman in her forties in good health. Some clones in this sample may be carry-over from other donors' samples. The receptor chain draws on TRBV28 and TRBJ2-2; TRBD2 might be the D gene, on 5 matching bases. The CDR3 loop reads CAALRLADTGELFF. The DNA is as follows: TGTGCCGCCCTGCGGCTAGCTGACACCGGGGAGCTGTTTTTT. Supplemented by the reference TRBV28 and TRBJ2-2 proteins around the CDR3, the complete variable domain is DVKVTQSSRYLVKRTGEKVFLECVQDMDHENMFWYRQDPGLGLRLIYFSYDVKMKEKGDIPEGYSVSREKKERFSLILESASTNQTSMYLCAALRLADTGELFFGEGSRLTVL.